This T cell receptor beta chain was captured by sequencing in a study of OX40 agonist ivuxolimab in advanced cancers. Across the study: Partial responses, seen in three patients, involved one hepatocellular carcinoma and two cutaneous melanomas. Findings and caveats of the study: Researchers report that CD8+ T cells had, on average, more expanded clones than CD4+. Individuals who were partial responders at 0.1-3.0 mg/kg had clonal expansion that ranked among the lowest. The antigens recognized by the expanded peripheral T cells, that is their antigen specificity, were not determined.

This clone appeared a single time. Its antigen is unknown. Profiled with immunoSEQ multiplex PCR; TCRdb holds only in-frame clones, not every one. The profile shows roughly 50,000 clones, about 92% of them singletons. This TCR was recovered from an adult with an advanced solid tumor such as melanoma, head and neck, liver or kidney cancer. The sequencing here drew on CD4+ or CD8+ T cells sorted from blood, taken in a trial of the OX40 agonist ivuxolimab.

This CDR3 reads CASSVSSDTQYF. In DNA form, the CDR3 reads TGTGCCAGCAGCGTAAGTTCAGATACGCAGTATTTT. The rearrangement links TRBV9 to TRBJ2-3; D is ambiguous. The V end lost 1 base, the J end lost 4 bases, and 4 bases lay between the germline ends. Germline CDR1 and CDR2: SGDLS and YYNGEE. The CDR3 loop spans 12 amino acids.